The 18 T cell receptor beta chains given below trace back to one sample, sequenced in a study of early T cells in non-severe SARS-CoV-2 infection. Each CDR3 protein gets one entry after TCRdb re-called the 5' RACE reads with MiXCR. Of fewer than 75,000 distinct CDR3 sequences in the sample, more than 15% are singletons; the top ten hold roughly 10%. The sample consisted of whole blood, taken at baseline. The receptor set was obtained from an adult who was a healthcare worker with PCR-confirmed SARS-CoV-2 infection or an uninfected control (not recorded which).

The chain has TRBV6-2 or TRBV6-3 and TRBJ1-1; 7 nucleotides align to TRBD1. This CDR3 has 14 amino acids. The trim removed 6 bases at V and 0 bases at J, leaving 4 bases unmatched. Germline CDR1 MNHEY, CDR2 SVGEGT. The CDR3 region has the DNA TGTGCCAGCAGACCACAGGGGATGAACACTGAAGCTTTCTTT. Its protein product is CASRPQGMNTEAFF.

J is TRBJ1-2 and V is TRBV19, with D uncertain. In germline, CDR1 is LNHDA, CDR2 SQIVND (reference sequence). V was cut by 7 bases and J by 7 bases, with 16 bases left in between. The length of the CDR3 is 13 residues. Here the CDR3 reads CASNNRQSPGYTF. For the CDR3, the DNA is TGTGCCAGTAACAACCGACAAAGTCCTGGCTACACCTTC.

In its sample, this clonotype was seen many times. V usage is TRBV7-8 and J usage is TRBJ2-1; 9 bases agree with TRBD2. Germline CDR1 reads SGHVS; CDR2 reads FQNEAQ. CDR3 length: 16 residues. Germline trimming cut 0 bases from V and 2 bases from J; bases unmatched to any gene: 2. For the CDR3, the DNA is TGTGCCAGCAGCTTAGCAGCGGGAGGCACCTACAATGAGCAGTTCTTC. Translated: CASSLAAGGTYNEQFF.

A few counts support this clonotype. This chain connects TRBV18 to TRBJ1-1; 7 positions match TRBD1. V lost 2 bases, J lost 7 bases, and 4 bases stayed unmatched. CDR1 is KGHSH and CDR2 is LQKENI in the germline V gene. CDR3 size: 13 residues. Here the CDR3 reads CASSPTRQGEAFF. The CDR3 DNA is TGTGCCAGCTCACCAACCAGACAGGGTGAAGCTTTCTTT.

Only a few counts were recorded for this clonotype. V gene TRBV7-9 combines with J gene TRBJ2-1; no definite D call. The CDR3 sequence is 12 residues long. Germline CDR1 SEHNR, CDR2 FQNEAQ (reference sequence). Deletions cut 8 bases from V and 4 bases from J, with 9 bases between. The CDR3 loop is CASGDGYNEQFF. The CDR3 DNA reads TGTGCCAGCGGAGACGGATACAATGAGCAGTTCTTC.

This clonotype came up a few times. The chain links TRBV6-1 to TRBJ2-1; TRBD2 aligns across 10 bases. Trimming took 6 bases from V and 15 from J; bases not matched to a gene: 8. The CDR3 has 12 amino acids. Germline V lookup: CDR1 MNHNS, CDR2 SASEGT. DNA of the CDR3: TGTGCCAGCAGGGACCTTAGCGGGAGGCTGTTCTTC. Translating gives CASRDLSGRLFF.

The chain uses TRBV4-1 and TRBJ1-3; TRBD1 matches 8 bases. This CDR3 contains 19 residues. Germline loops: CDR1 MGHRA, CDR2 YSYEKL. V was clipped by 3 bases and J by 0 bases; unmatched bases: 13. CDR3 nucleotide sequence: TGCGCCAGCAGCCAGACTCCGGGACAGGCGACTATCTCTGGAAACACCATATATTTT. Amino acids: CASSQTPGQATISGNTIYF.

The chain combines TRBV5-4 with TRBJ2-7; D is possibly TRBD1 or TRBD2 (5 bases each). The V end was cut by 5 bases, the J end by 0 bases, with 18 bases between. This CDR3 is built from 16 residues. CDR1 and CDR2 from the germline V gene are SGHNT and YYREEE (reference sequence). Here the CDR3 reads CASSHTGTAVSYEQYF. The DNA of the CDR3 is TGTGCCAGCAGTCACACCGGGACGGCAGTCTCCTACGAGCAGTACTTC.

The chain recombines TRBV7-8 with TRBJ2-7; 9 nucleotides line up with TRBD1. CDR3 size: 15 residues. The V and J ends lost 2 bases and 6 bases, in that order; junction bases with no gene match: 8. Germline-derived CDR1 and CDR2 are SGHVS and FQNEAQ. The CDR3 region is CASSLRSRDRVEQYF. The DNA of the CDR3 is TGTGCCAGCAGCTTAAGGTCCCGGGACAGGGTCGAGCAGTACTTC. The whole variable domain, remainder taken from reference TRBV7-8 and TRBJ2-7, is GAGVSQSPRYKVAKRGQDVALRCDPISGHVSLFWYQQALGQGPEFLTYFQNEAQLDKSGLPSDRFFAERPEGSVSTLKIQRTQQEDSAVYLCASSLRSRDRVEQYFGPGTRLTVT.

This chain links TRBV24-1 with TRBJ2-2; D remains ambiguous. V was clipped by 5 bases and J by 5 bases, with 8 bases between them. This CDR3 spans 13 amino acids. The germline V gene has CDR1 KGHDR and CDR2 SFDVKD. The CDR3 nucleotides read TGTGCCACCAGTGCTCGGCAGACCGGGGAGCTGTTTTTT. Translated: CATSARQTGELFF.

The gene calls are TRBV7-9 and TRBJ1-1, with no clear D. The CDR3 covers 15 residues. CDR1 and CDR2 (germline): SEHNR, FQNEAQ (reference sequence). V lost 2 bases and J 6 bases, leaving 16 bases between the germline ends. The CDR3 loop reads CASSLFVGTDPEAFF. The CDR3 DNA reads as TGTGCCAGCAGCTTATTTGTGGGCACAGACCCTGAAGCTTTCTTT.

At least ten counts were recorded for this clonotype. The J gene is TRBJ2-1, the V gene TRBV6-5; 8 bases line up with TRBD1. Trimming at V came to 8 bases and at J to 8 bases, leaving 14 bases not matched to a gene. CDR3 size: 15 residues. From germline, CDR1 is MNHEY and CDR2 SVGAGI. The CDR3 spells CASGWTGSSLDEQFF. In DNA, the CDR3 is TGTGCCAGCGGATGGACAGGGTCCTCATTAGATGAGCAGTTCTTC.

V usage is TRBV28 and J usage is TRBJ2-3; D remains unclear. CDR1 and CDR2 from the germline V gene are MDHEN and SYDVKM. The germline V and J ends were trimmed by 7 bases and 0 bases, with 20 bases remaining between them. The CDR3 spans 17 residues. The CDR3 coding sequence is TGTGCCAGCAATCGGGTTCGTTCGGACCGTAGCACAGATACGCAGTATTTT. Its translation: CASNRVRSDRSTDTQYF. Combining the CDR3 with reference TRBV28 and TRBJ2-3 gives the whole variable domain DVKVTQSSRYLVKRTGEKVFLECVQDMDHENMFWYRQDPGLGLRLIYFSYDVKMKEKGDIPEGYSVSREKKERFSLILESASTNQTSMYLCASNRVRSDRSTDTQYFGPGTRLTVL.

This clonotype appeared once. The V gene is TRBV7-2, the J gene TRBJ2-1; no definite D call. Germline V gene lookup returns CDR1 SGHTA and CDR2 FQGNSA. V lost 2 bases, J lost 6 bases, and 11 bases lay in between. The CDR3 is 14 amino acids. The DNA for the CDR3 is TGTGCCAGCAGCTTATCGCTTCAATCCAATGAGCAGTTCTTC. Amino acid sequence: CASSLSLQSNEQFF.

This chain joins TRBV29-1 and TRBJ2-1, with 7 bases aligning to TRBD2. From germline, CDR1 is SQVTM and CDR2 ANQGSEA. The V segment lost 2 bases and the J segment 8 bases; nucleotides outside the gene matches: 6. The CDR3 has 13 residues. The CDR3 spells CSVESREFHEQFF. The CDR3 DNA is TGCAGCGTTGAATCGCGGGAGTTCCATGAGCAGTTCTTC.

The genes are TRBV5-1 and TRBJ1-1; D ambiguous. Trimming stripped 2 bases from V and 1 base from J, with 9 bases between. The germline V gene has CDR1 SGHRS and CDR2 YFSETQ. The CDR3 runs 14 residues. The CDR3: CASSFEGSNTEAFF. CDR3 in DNA: TGCGCCAGCAGCTTTGAAGGGTCGAACACTGAAGCTTTCTTT.

DNA of the CDR3: TGTGCCTGGACGAGGCGGGTGGGAGCCTCCTATAATTCACCCCTCCACTTT. Translated: CAWTRRVGASYNSPLHF. This rearrangement joins TRBV30 to TRBJ1-6; D is ambiguous. The CDR3 runs to 17 residues. The V gene lost 4 bases and the J gene lost 0 bases, with 16 bases spanning the gap. CDR1 is GTSNPN, CDR2 SVGIG, per germline (reference sequence).

This chain connects TRBV27 to TRBJ1-3; maybe TRBD1 (5 bases). CDR1 is MNHEY and CDR2 is SMNVEV in the germline V gene (reference sequence). This CDR3 spans 15 amino acids. Trimming took off 2 bases at V and 4 bases at J, with 12 bases between the two ends. CDR3 nucleotide sequence: TGTGCCAGCAGTTTAATGGCAGGGTCGGGAAACACCATATATTTT. Its protein product is CASSLMAGSGNTIYF.